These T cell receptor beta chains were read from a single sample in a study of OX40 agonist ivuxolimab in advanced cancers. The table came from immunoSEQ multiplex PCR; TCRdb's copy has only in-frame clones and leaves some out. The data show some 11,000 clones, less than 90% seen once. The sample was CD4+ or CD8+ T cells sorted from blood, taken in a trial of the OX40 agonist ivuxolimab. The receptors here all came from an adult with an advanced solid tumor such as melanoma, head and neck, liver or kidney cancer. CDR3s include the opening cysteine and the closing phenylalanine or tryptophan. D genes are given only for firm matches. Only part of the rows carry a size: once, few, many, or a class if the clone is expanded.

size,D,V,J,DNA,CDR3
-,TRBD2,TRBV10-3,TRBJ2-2,TGTGCCATCAGTGACGGACTAGCGGGGATGAACACCGGGGAGCTGTTTTTT,CAISDGLAGMNTGELFF
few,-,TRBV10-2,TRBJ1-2,TGCGCCAGCAGTGAGTTGTCTACCACGGACTATGGCTACACCTTC,CASSELSTTDYGYTF
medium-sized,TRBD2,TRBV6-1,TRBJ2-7,TGTGCCAGCAGTGAACACAGCGGGAGCTCCTACGAGCAGTACTTC,CASSEHSGSSYEQYF
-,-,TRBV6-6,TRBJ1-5,TGTGCCAGCAGGGACATTGATAGCAATCAGCCCCAGCATTTT,CASRDIDSNQPQHF
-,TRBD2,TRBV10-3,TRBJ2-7,TGTGCCATCAGGGAACTAGCGGGAGCCTACGAGCAGTACTTC,CAIRELAGAYEQYF
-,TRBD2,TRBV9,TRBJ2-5,TGTGCCAGCAGCGCGTGGGGTAGCGGGGGTGAAGAGACCCAGTACTTC,CASSAWGSGGEETQYF
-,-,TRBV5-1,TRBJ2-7,TGCGCCAGCAGCTTCGGGGGCGTCTACGAGCAGTACTTC,CASSFGGVYEQYF
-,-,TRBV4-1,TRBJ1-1,TGCGCCAGCAGCCCCCGTGGCCAATGGGAAGCTTTCTTT,CASSPRGQWEAFF
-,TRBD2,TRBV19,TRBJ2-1,TGTGCCAGTACCAACTGGGCGGGAGGGCTGGGGTACAATGAGCAGTTCTTC,CASTNWAGGLGYNEQFF
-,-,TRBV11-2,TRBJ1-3,TGTGCCAGCAGCCATCTGGGCACTGGAAACACCATATATTTT,CASSHLGTGNTIYF
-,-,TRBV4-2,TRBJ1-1,TGTGCCAGCAGCCAAACCCCCCCGGCCACTGAAGCTTTCTTT,CASSQTPPATEAFF
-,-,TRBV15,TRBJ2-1,TGTGCCACCAGCAGAGATCCTTCCGCAGGTGATACTGAGCAGTTCTTC,CATSRDPSAGDTEQFF
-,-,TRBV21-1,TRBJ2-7,TGTGCCAGCTTCTTCCCGTATCCCCGGGAGCAGTACTTC,CASFFPYPREQYF
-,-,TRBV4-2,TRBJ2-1,TGTGCCAGCAGCCACCGCGGTGGGGGCCCCGAAAACAATGAGCAGTTCTTC,CASSHRGGGPENNEQFF
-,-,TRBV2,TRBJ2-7,TGTGCCATCGACCTAGACTACGAGCAGTACTTC,CAIDLDYEQYF
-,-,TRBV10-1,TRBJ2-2,TGCGCCAGCAGTCCGGGTACCGGGGAGCTGTTTTTT,CASSPGTGELFF
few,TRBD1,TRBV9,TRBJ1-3,TGTGCCAGCAGCGCGCCAGGGGGAACTGGAAACACCATATATTTT,CASSAPGGTGNTIYF
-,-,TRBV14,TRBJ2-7,TGTGCCAGCAGCCTCTACGCAGGGGATGGCTCCTACGAGCAGTACTTC,CASSLYAGDGSYEQYF
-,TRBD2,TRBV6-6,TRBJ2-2,TGTGCCGGCAGTTGGACCGGGACTAGTCGAACCGGGGAGCTGTTTTTT,CAGSWTGTSRTGELFF
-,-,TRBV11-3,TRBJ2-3,TGTGCCAGCAGCGTCACTGGTAGCACAGATACGCAGTATTTT,CASSVTGSTDTQYF
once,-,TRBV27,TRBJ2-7,TGTGCCAGCAGTTTACAGGTCAGGCACTACGAGCAGTACTTC,CASSLQVRHYEQYF
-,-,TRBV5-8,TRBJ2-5,TGTGCCAGCAGCTTGGGAATCGTCCAAGAGACCCAGTACTTC,CASSLGIVQETQYF
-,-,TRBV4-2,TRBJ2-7,TGTGCCAGCAGCCAAAGGGACTCCTACGAGCAGTACTTC,CASSQRDSYEQYF
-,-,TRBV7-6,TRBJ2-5,TGTGCCAGCAGCTTAGCGGTAGAACAAGAGACCCAGTACTTC,CASSLAVEQETQYF
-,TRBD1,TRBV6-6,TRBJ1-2,TGTGCCAGCAGTTACTCATCGGCAGGGGGGGATGGCTACACCTTC,CASSYSSAGGDGYTF
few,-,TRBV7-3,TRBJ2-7,TGTGCCAGCAGCCCGACCCCGTCAGACTACGAGCAGTACTTC,CASSPTPSDYEQYF
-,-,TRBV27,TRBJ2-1,TGTGCCAGCTCCCTCCACAGGGGACTTAATGAGCAGTTCTTC,CASSLHRGLNEQFF